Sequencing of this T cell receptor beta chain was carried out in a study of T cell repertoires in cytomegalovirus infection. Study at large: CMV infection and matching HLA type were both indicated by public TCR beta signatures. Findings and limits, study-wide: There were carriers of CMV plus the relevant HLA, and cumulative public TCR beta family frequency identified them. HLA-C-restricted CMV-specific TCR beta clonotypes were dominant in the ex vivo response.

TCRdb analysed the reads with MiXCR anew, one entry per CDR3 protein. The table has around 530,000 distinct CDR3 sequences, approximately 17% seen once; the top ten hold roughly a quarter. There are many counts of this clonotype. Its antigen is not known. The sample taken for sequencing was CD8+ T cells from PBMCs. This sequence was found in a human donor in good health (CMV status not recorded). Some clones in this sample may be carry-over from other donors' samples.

CDR3 sequence reads: CASSSSDRGLYTGELFF. The CDR3 DNA follows: TGTGCCAGTAGTTCCTCCGACAGGGGGCTATACACCGGGGAGCTGTTTTTT. The chain links TRBV19 to TRBJ2-2, with 10 bases fitting TRBD1. CDR3 length: 17 amino acids. Germline trimming cut 5 bases from V and 3 bases from J; bases unmatched to any gene: 9. Germline assignment: CDR1 LNHDA and CDR2 SQIVND (reference sequence).